This TCR beta chain was captured in a study of regulatory T cells in long-lasting Graves disease. CDR1 is PRHDT, CDR2 FYEKMQ, per germline (reference sequence). This CDR3 is 13 amino acids long. V dropped 7 bases and J dropped 6 bases, with 15 bases sitting between them. Arm-PCR of CDR3 regions and iRepertoire HTBI primers were the basis on which TCR beta libraries were built. TCRdb itself ran the multiplex PCR reads through MiXCR, one entry per CDR3 protein. Of about 530,000 distinct CDR3 sequences listed, 15% to 20% are singletons. Study-level results: The work looked only at peripheral blood and did not look at thyroid tissue.

As to time point: newly diagnosed GD, antithyroid drugs for less than 3 months. PBMCs provided the RNA from which the TCR library was made. Note on this clonotype: Its specificity is unknown.

The same specimen was also included in a second study, on T cells in Graves' hyperthyroidism and ophthalmopathy. That report adds: Uncontrolled infection, other autoimmune disease, pregnancy or lactation barred patients from enrollment.

This sequence joins TRBV13 and TRBJ1-1; no clear D. Sequenced here: peripheral blood mononuclear cells (PBMCs), sampled at new diagnosis, from a patient treated with antithyroid drugs. The sequence was obtained from a woman aged 40 to 65 with Graves disease. The CDR3 DNA reads TGTGCCAGCACCCGAGAAGGGTTCTCTGAAGCTTTCTTT. Its protein product is CASTREGFSEAFF. Full variable domain (missing parts from reference TRBV13 and TRBJ1-1): AAGVIQSPRHLIKEKRETATLKCYPIPRHDTVYWYQQGPGQDPQFLISFYEKMQSDKGSIPDRFSAQQFSDYHSELNMSSLELGDSALYFCASTREGFSEAFFGQGTRLTVV.